This T cell receptor (beta chain) was documented in a study of T cell responses to AZD1222 COVID-19 vaccine (dated by TCRdb to the early 2020s). Study-level background: A total of around 240 trial participants underwent TCR sequencing, of whom under 220 had received two doses of AZD1222 and roughly 26 had received two doses of the MenACWY control vaccine. Trial participants were enrolled into age subgroups of 18-55, 56-69 and 70-plus years, which contained 148, 28 and 57 TCR-sequenced participants, respectively.

The CDR3 runs 16 residues from the cysteine to the phenylalanine. Kept here is only the CDR3 DNA, which spans 48 bases and is read in frame from base 1. For CDR1 and CDR2, the germline V gene lists MGHRA and YSYEKL. Trimming takes 1 base from V and 5 bases from J, and the germline ends sit 17 bases apart. The time point label corresponds to: about 28 days (+/-7) after the second vaccine dose. Because spike-specific TCR depth and breadth did not differ between the two schedules, AZD1222 recipients who got a second dose at roughly 4 weeks were pooled with those who got a second dose at roughly 12 weeks. The vaccinee samples were drawn from two UK trials, COV001 and COV002, one of which was a single-blind randomized controlled phase 2/3 trial testing AZD1222 (ChAdOx1 nCoV-19) in healthy adults. For TCRbeta chain sequencing, PBMC samples were collected from trial participants at day 0 and at day 28 after the second dose.

Paper-wide results and their limitations: Nearly half of unique spike-specific TCRs reportedly recognized epitopes outside regions mutated in the B.1.351 and B.1.1.7 variants. After two AZD1222 doses, both the breadth and the depth of spike-specific TCRs were significantly higher than at day 0 and than in MenACWY recipients. Only five to seven AZD1222 recipients were SARS-CoV-2 seropositive at baseline, limiting conclusions about previously exposed vaccinees. Most participants were white British and females outnumbered males, and the authors suggested that clonal diversity may have been underestimated. The whole spike protein was spanned by vaccine-associated CD4 TCRs, and dominant responses were seen in regions 160-218 and 743-854. In the small 56-69-year group, the increase in depth fell short of significance, most likely because of low power. Because no day 14 peak-response samples were available, the repertoires could be characterized only after the peak T cell response.

Worth noting for this clone: This clone's antigen is unknown. No much larger clone exists at a distance of one base, and base qualities are not known.

The CDR3 regions of human TCRbeta chains were subjected to immunosequencing. The source study handled its data this way. TCRs in the repertoires were matched against a reference library of SARS-CoV-2-specific TCRs that had been generated with the MIRA antigen-specificity platform. Breadth was defined as the fraction of unique TCRs that were SARS-CoV-2-associated. Depth was defined as the fraction of total T cells that were SARS-CoV-2-associated. Using the MIRA data, every spike-specific TCR was mapped to the spike region that the TCR reacted to and assigned to either a CD4 or a CD8 class. Log10-transformed breadth and depth values were compared by one-way ANOVA with Sidak's multiple comparisons tests. Not all clones reach the TCRdb copy of this immuneACCESS table, which keeps in-frame sequences only. Checked studies attribute under half of the gap to unresolved V genes and leave the rest unexplained. V, J and clone size reflect that table, while D and trimming were determined from the DNA. Counted in this sample were about 89,000 clones; 70% to 90% of them appeared once. The leading ten clones occupy less than 6.5% of the sample.

The chain was built from TRBV4-1 and TRBJ1-2; 5 matching bases give a weak D call of TRBD1. The TCR was taken from an adult who received the AZD1222 COVID-19 vaccine. This material consisted of peripheral blood, taken 28 days after the second AZD1222 dose. In nucleotide form, the sequence is TGCGCCAGCAGCCAAGTTTCAGCAGGGTGGGATTATGGCTACACCTTC. The translation is CASSQVSAGWDYGYTF.